The T cell receptor beta chain under discussion was sequenced for a study of cytomegalovirus exposure and HLA in healthy donors. Primers for the PCR totalled 60 Vbeta and 13 Jbeta. Using immunoSEQ multiplex PCR, the repertoire was profiled, and TCRdb retains in-frame clones only, with some absent. This repertoire shows over 85,000 clones, less than 85% found once; its top ten account for roughly an eighth. The CDR3 has 12 amino acids. Germline assignment: CDR1 LNHDA and CDR2 SQIVND (reference sequence). Trimming removed 6 bases from V and 3 bases from J, with 9 bases in between. Sequenced input: PBMCs. The receptor was isolated from a young man in good health and CMV-seropositive. The chain combines TRBV19 with TRBJ2-7; D is perhaps TRBD2 (6 bases). The CDR3 here is CASSPGGYEQYF. The CDR3 coding sequence is TGTGCCAGTAGCCCCGGGGGCTACGAGCAGTACTTC.